The next 25 T cell receptor beta chains were all read from a single sample in a study of CD8 T cells in ankylosing spondylitis. Their antigens are not known. General observations from the study: A TCR beta motif of eight or nine highly homologous variants seemed to mark ankylosing spondylitis blood.

From the 5' RACE reads, TCRdb called clonotypes with MiXCR, one entry per CDR3 protein. Among approximately 500,000 distinct CDR3 sequences listed, roughly 13% were seen once. Material for sequencing was blood, either unsorted or a sorted T cell fraction (not recorded which). The receptor source for this set is a male donor with ankylosing spondylitis.

This clonotype was seen many times. Mismatch with germline at one junction end may stem from a read error. V is TRBV2 and J is TRBJ2-2, with 10 bases lining up with TRBD2. The CDR3 is made up of 15 amino acids. The germline V gene encodes CDR1 SNHLY and CDR2 FYNNEI. The CDR3 nucleotides are TGCGCCAGCAGCTGGACTAGCGGGAACACCGGGGAGCTGTTTTTT. It encodes CASSWTSGNTGELFF. Drawing the rest from reference TRBV2 and TRBJ2-2, the complete variable domain is EPEVTQTPSHQVTQMGQEVILRCVPISNHLYFYWYRQILGQKVEFLVSFYNNEISEKSEIFDDQFSVERPDGSNFTLKIRSTKLEDSAMYFCASSWTSGNTGELFFGEGSRLTVL.

The chain joins TRBV7-6 to TRBJ2-7; 9 nucleotides align to TRBD1. V dropped 5 bases and J dropped 5; count of bases not matched to a gene: 4. This CDR3 comprises 13 residues. Germline V gene lookup returns CDR1 SGHVS and CDR2 FNYEAQ. CDR3 bases: TGTGCCAGCAGCGGGACAGGGTGGAACGAGCAGTACTTC. Residues: CASSGTGWNEQYF.

This clonotype occurred many times. This rearrangement joins TRBV12-3 or TRBV12-4 to TRBJ1-1, with D maybe TRBD1 (5 bases). With 7 bases removed from V and 5 bases from J, the gap between germline ends came to 20 bases. This CDR3 spans 15 amino acids. CDR3 protein: CASTQAGQRETEAFF. CDR3 sequence (DNA): TGTGCCAGCACCCAGGCGGGGCAGAGGGAAACTGAAGCTTTCTTT.

In this sample, this clonotype turned up many times. The chain employs TRBV2 and TRBJ1-2; TRBD1 agrees at 7 bases. The CDR3 has 15 residues. Germline V gives CDR1 SNHLY, CDR2 FYNNEI. V trimming: 5 bases; J trimming: 5 bases; junction bases outside the gene matches: 11. The CDR3 loop is CASSFSTGEGYGYTF. The CDR3 DNA reads TGTGCCAGCAGTTTCAGCACAGGGGAAGGGTATGGCTACACCTTC.

This clonotype was seen many times. J is TRBJ2-7 and V is TRBV12-3 or TRBV12-4, with unresolved D. The length of the CDR3 is 13 residues. V was trimmed by 6 bases and J by 3 bases, leaving 12 bases between them. CDR3 sequence reads: CASSLSGDYEQYV. The CDR3 DNA reads TGTGCCAGCAGCTTGAGTGGAGACTACGAGCAGTACGTC.

Concerning this clonotype itself: A much more abundant neighbour one base away suggests this may be a read error. The genes are TRBV4-1 and TRBJ2-2; 7 bases fit TRBD1. V was pared by 5 bases and J by 3 bases, with 12 bases of the junction left unmatched. Germline V gives CDR1 MGHRA, CDR2 YSYEKL. The CDR3 is 17 residues long. The CDR3 DNA follows: TGCGCCAGCAGCTATCCATACGACAGGGCGGACACCGGGGAGCTGTTTTTT. Its protein product is CASSYPYDRADTGELFF.

This clonotype was detected only a few times. This sequence joins TRBV5-1 and TRBJ2-1; 8 bases align to TRBD2. CDR3 length: 15 residues. The junction had 7 bases not matched to a gene; V was cut back by 0 bases and J by 8 bases. Germline V gene data show CDR1 as SGHRS and CDR2 as YFSETQ. The CDR3 loop reads CASSLGWTSTDEQFF. The CDR3 DNA sequence: TGCGCCAGCAGCTTGGGGTGGACTAGCACGGATGAGCAGTTCTTC.

J is TRBJ1-5 and V is TRBV20-1; D is ambiguous. CDR1 is DFQATT and CDR2 is SNEGSKA in the germline V gene (reference sequence). The CDR3 loop spans 13 amino acids. V lost 3 bases to trimming and J lost 7 bases, with 13 bases between them. The CDR3 sequence is CSASTTEIQPQHF. Written as DNA, the CDR3 is TGCAGTGCTAGTACAACAGAAATCCAGCCCCAGCATTTT.

The rearrangement uses TRBV7-8 and TRBJ2-1; D is uncertain. Trimming took off 2 bases at V and 1 base at J, with 6 bases between the two ends. This CDR3 region has 14 residues. CDR1 and CDR2 from the germline V gene are SGHVS and FQNEAQ. CDR3 DNA sequence: TGTGCCAGCAGCTTATTCGAGTCCTACAATGAGCAGTTCTTC. Its translation is CASSLFESYNEQFF.

A few counts support this clonotype. V and J are TRBV7-2 and TRBJ2-3; 13 bases are shared with TRBD2. The germline V gene encodes CDR1 SGHTA and CDR2 FQGNSA. The CDR3 length is 15 residues. The trim removed 5 bases at V and 4 bases at J, leaving 3 bases unmatched. CDR3: CASSTGLAGADTQYF. CDR3 bases: TGTGCCAGCAGCACCGGACTAGCGGGAGCAGATACGCAGTATTTT.

The V gene is TRBV20-1, the J gene TRBJ1-1; 7 nucleotides match TRBD1. The CDR3 consists of 11 residues. Germline CDR1 DFQATT, CDR2 SNEGSKA (reference sequence). J gave up 6 bases and V 6 bases, and 4 bases lay outside the gene matches. CDR3 bases: TGCAGTGCACTTGGACAGGCTGAAGCTTTCTTT. Amino acids: CSALGQAEAFF.

This clonotype was found many times. The chain links TRBV6-1 to TRBJ1-1; TRBD1 matches 7 bases. This CDR3 is built from 14 residues. Germline lookup yields CDR1 MNHNS and CDR2 SASEGT. The V segment lost 6 bases and the J segment 4 bases; nucleotides outside the gene matches: 8. The CDR3 loop is CASSFDRVRTEAFF. The CDR3 DNA sequence: TGTGCCAGCAGCTTTGACAGGGTCCGCACTGAAGCTTTCTTT.

The rearrangement uses TRBV18 and TRBJ2-5; 8 bases agree with TRBD1. Germline lookup yields CDR1 KGHSH and CDR2 LQKENI. This CDR3 has 15 residues. With 2 bases clipped from V and 1 base from J, the junction kept 3 bases outside the gene matches. The CDR3 region is CASSPTQGAQETQYF. For the CDR3, the DNA is TGTGCCAGCTCACCAACGCAGGGGGCCCAAGAGACCCAGTACTTC.

This clonotype showed up just a few times. The chain joins TRBV12-3 or TRBV12-4 to TRBJ2-6; D gene uncertain. This CDR3 is built from 14 residues. Trimming cost V 8 bases and J 2 bases, with 10 bases left between them. CDR3 in amino acids: CASALPPGANVLTF. DNA of the CDR3: TGTGCCAGCGCCCTGCCCCCTGGGGCCAACGTCCTGACTTTC.

The rearrangement joins TRBV12-3 or TRBV12-4 to TRBJ1-2, with D hard to call. Trimming shortened V by 2 bases and J by 8 bases, and 12 bases separated the two germline ends. The CDR3 totals 13 residues. The CDR3 region is CASSLYSSGGYTF. DNA of the CDR3: TGTGCCAGCAGTTTATACAGCTCCGGGGGCTACACCTTC.

The J gene is TRBJ2-2, the V gene TRBV11-3, with no clear D. This CDR3 is built from 14 residues. Trimming stripped 8 bases from V and 1 base from J, with 11 bases between. Per the germline V gene, CDR1 is SGHNT and CDR2 is YENEEA. Here the CDR3 DNA reads TGTGCCAGCCAGCTGACTTGGAACACCGGGGAGCTGTTTTTT. Amino acids: CASQLTWNTGELFF.

Points on this clonotype: This is likely a read error, given that the CDR3 carries no conserved phenylalanine or tryptophan at its end. V gene TRBV7-9 combines with J gene TRBJ2-5; D is unresolved. CDR1 and CDR2 from the germline V gene are SEHNR and FQNEAQ (reference sequence). The CDR3 spans 12 residues. Trimming stripped 3 bases from V and 3 bases from J, with 5 bases between. DNA for the CDR3: TGTGCCAGCAGCTTCTATAAAGAGACCCAGTACTCC. Residues: CASSFYKETQYS.

There are a few counts of this clonotype. V gene TRBV6-1 combines with J gene TRBJ1-1; 8 positions match TRBD1. CDR1 and CDR2 from the germline V gene are MNHNS and SASEGT. This CDR3 spans 14 amino acids. V lost 8 bases to trimming and J lost 7 bases; unmatched junction nucleotides: 12. In DNA, the CDR3 is TGTGCCAGCCCTGCTCCGGGACAGGTATATGAAGCTTTCTTT. Translating it yields CASPAPGQVYEAFF.

The chain employs TRBV6-5 and TRBJ2-3; no clear D. Trimming stripped 4 bases from V and 4 bases from J, with 12 bases between. The CDR3 is made up of 14 amino acids. Germline CDR1 MNHEY, CDR2 SVGAGI. CDR3 in DNA: TGTGCCAGCAGTTCGGCAATCCGGGCAGATACGCAGTATTTT. This codes for CASSSAIRADTQYF.

The gene calls are TRBV20-1 and TRBJ2-4; 10 nucleotides match TRBD1. The CDR3 covers 15 residues. V was pared by 6 bases and J by 7 bases, with 12 bases of the junction left unmatched. The V gene's germline CDR1 is DFQATT and CDR2 SNEGSKA (reference sequence). CDR3 sequence (DNA): TGCAGTGCAAACGGACAGGGGGGGATGTGGAACATTCAGTACTTC. This sequence encodes CSANGQGGMWNIQYF.

The chain employs TRBV11-2 and TRBJ1-2, with TRBD1 matching over 8 bases. Germline V gene lookup returns CDR1 SGHAT and CDR2 FQNNGV. This CDR3 has 16 residues. J gave up 7 bases and V 0 bases, and 10 bases lay outside the gene matches. The CDR3 nucleotides read TGTGCCAGCAGCTTAGAAGGGAGGGCAGGGGGCCGTGGCTACACCTTC. Its protein product is CASSLEGRAGGRGYTF.

The chain carries TRBV15 and TRBJ2-3; no firm D call. Germline values: CDR1 LNHNV, CDR2 YYDKDF (reference sequence). V was shortened by 0 bases and J by 5 bases, with 9 bases between the two germline ends. The CDR3 spans 14 residues. CDR3 sequence: CATSRDRSRDTQYF. Written as DNA, the CDR3 is TGTGCCACCAGCAGAGATCGAAGCCGAGATACGCAGTATTTT. Together with reference TRBV15 and TRBJ2-3, the CDR3 gives the full variable domain: DAMVIQNPRYQVTQFGKPVTLSCSQTLNHNVMYWYQQKSSQAPKLLFHYYDKDFNNEADTPDNFQSRRPNTSFCFLDIRSPGLGDTAMYLCATSRDRSRDTQYFGPGTRLTVL.

Many counts were recorded for this clonotype. This sequence joins TRBV29-1 and TRBJ2-1, with 14 bases that match TRBD2. The trim removed 7 bases at V and 8 bases at J, leaving 7 bases unmatched. CDR1 is SQVTM, CDR2 ANQGSEA, per germline. The CDR3 has 14 amino acids. CDR3 residues: CSGTTSGRADEQFF. CDR3 DNA: TGCAGCGGAACGACTAGCGGGAGGGCCGATGAGCAGTTCTTC.

The chain uses TRBV28 and TRBJ2-7, with 8 bases identical to TRBD1. Per germline, CDR1 MDHEN and CDR2 SYDVKM. The CDR3 is 12 residues long. The trim removed 8 bases at V and 3 bases at J, leaving 3 bases unmatched. The CDR3 nucleotides are TGTGCCAGCGGCGACAGGGGCTACGAGCAGTACGTC. It specifies CASGDRGYEQYV.

V and J are TRBV30 and TRBJ1-6, with D perhaps TRBD1 (5 bases). V lost 0 bases and J 6 bases, leaving 12 bases between the germline ends. Germline loops: CDR1 GTSNPN, CDR2 SVGIG (reference sequence). The CDR3 loop spans 15 amino acids. The chain's CDR3 is CAWSVPRAGNSPLHF. As DNA, the CDR3 is TGTGCCTGGAGTGTACCCAGGGCGGGTAATTCACCCCTCCACTTT. The variable domain in full, completed from reference TRBV30 and TRBJ1-6, reads SQTIHQWPATLVQPVGSPLSLECTVEGTSNPNLYWYRQAAGRGLQLLFYSVGIGQISSEVPQNLSASRPQDRQFILSSKKLLLSDSGFYLCAWSVPRAGNSPLHFGNGTRLTVT.